This is a list of T cell receptor beta chains from one sample in a study of cytomegalovirus exposure and HLA in healthy donors. Measured with immunoSEQ multiplex PCR; TCRdb has only the in-frame clones, and not every one. The table has about 200,000 clones, roughly 84% seen once. The sequenced sample was PBMCs. These receptor sequences come from a woman aged 18-35 years in good health and CMV-seropositive. The CDR3 runs from the conserved cysteine through the conserved F or W. A D gene is named only where the DNA matches it firmly. Only part of the rows carry a size: once, few, many, or a class if the clone is expanded.

V	J	size	D	DNA	CDR3
TRBV27	TRBJ2-1	.	TRBD2	TGTGCCAGCAGCCCTAGCGGGGCCTCCTACAATGAGCAGTTCTTC	CASSPSGASYNEQFF
TRBV12-5	TRBJ2-1	.	TRBD2	TGTGCTAGTGGTACCGCCTTAGCGGGAGTAGCCGATGAGCAGTTCTTC	CASGTALAGVADEQFF
TRBV5-4	TRBJ2-5	.	.	TGTGCCAGCAGCTTCCGCTCGGTGGAGACCCAGTACTTC	CASSFRSVETQYF
TRBV27	TRBJ2-1	.	.	TGTGCCAGCAGTTTATCAGACTCAAACAATGAGCAGTTCTTC	CASSLSDSNNEQFF
TRBV7-2	TRBJ2-3	.	.	TGTGCCAGCAGCTTACAGCGGAGCACAGATACGCAGTATTTT	CASSLQRSTDTQYF
TRBV6-4	TRBJ1-1	.	.	TGTGCCAGCGGACACAGGGCCATGATTATGAACACTGAAGCTTTCTTT	CASGHRAMIMNTEAFF
TRBV6-6	TRBJ1-1	.	.	TGTGCCAGCAGTCCGGAGGGTGGGAACACTGAAGCTTTCTTT	CASSPEGGNTEAFF
TRBV10-3	TRBJ1-3	.	TRBD1	TGTGCCATCAAAGGACAGGGAGGTTCTTTTGGAAACACCATATATTTT	CAIKGQGGSFGNTIYF
TRBV19	TRBJ1-1	.	.	TGTGCCAGTAGTCGTAGCCGAAGGGGCACTGAAGCTTTCTTT	CASSRSRRGTEAFF
TRBV30	TRBJ2-7	.	.	TGTGCCTGGAGTGTACTCCCGGGTTACGAGCAGTACTTC	CAWSVLPGYEQYF
TRBV4-2	TRBJ2-2	.	.	TGTGCCAGCAGCCCCACGAGGAACACCGGGGAGCTGTTTTTT	CASSPTRNTGELFF
TRBV15	TRBJ2-7	.	.	TGTGCCACCAGCAGGGCCTTCCTCTCCTACGAGCAGTACTTC	CATSRAFLSYEQYF
TRBV5-8	TRBJ1-2	few	TRBD1	TGTGCCAGCAGCTCCCGGGACAGGGCCTACTATGGCTACACCTTC	CASSSRDRAYYGYTF
TRBV28	TRBJ2-7	.	.	TGTGCCACAACGGACGGGAGTTCCTACGAGCAGTACTTC	CATTDGSSYEQYF
TRBV28	TRBJ2-4	.	.	TGTGCCAGCAGTCTCGGGACTGCAAACATTCAGTACTTC	CASSLGTANIQYF
TRBV14	TRBJ2-7	.	.	TGTGCCAGCAGCCAGTATTCCGAGCAGTACTTC	CASSQYSEQYF
TRBV9	TRBJ1-3	.	TRBD1	TGTGCCAGCTCGCAGGGGGACTCTGGAAACACCATATATTTT	CASSQGDSGNTIYF
TRBV6-1	TRBJ2-7	.	.	TGTGCCAGCAGAGCCTGGACAGAGCCTAACGAGCAGTACTTC	CASRAWTEPNEQYF
TRBV5-4	TRBJ2-5	once	.	TGTGCCAGCAGCTTGATCCTAGCGAAGGGAGGAGAGACCCAGTACTTC	CASSLILAKGGETQYF
TRBV19	TRBJ2-3	.	TRBD1	TGTGCCAGTCGGACAGGAGCAAGCACAGATACGCAGTATTTT	CASRTGASTDTQYF
TRBV19	TRBJ2-1	.	TRBD2	TGTGCCAGTAAGGTCGCGGGGGGAACCTACAATGAGCAGTTCTTC	CASKVAGGTYNEQFF
TRBV2	TRBJ2-1	.	TRBD2	TGTGCCAGCTGGGGACTAGGGACCTACAATGAGCAGTTCTTC	CASWGLGTYNEQFF
TRBV5-6	TRBJ1-2	.	TRBD1	TGTGCCAGCAGCCTAGGGAACAGGGGGAGCGGCTACACCTTC	CASSLGNRGSGYTF
TRBV30	TRBJ1-4	.	TRBD1	TGTGCCTGGAGTATCGACAGGGAGAATGAAAAACTGTTTTTT	CAWSIDRENEKLFF
TRBV7-9	TRBJ2-7	.	TRBD1	TGTGCCAGCAGCTCAACGGGCGGACAGGGCTACGAGCAGTACTTC	CASSSTGGQGYEQYF
TRBV4-2	TRBJ2-7	once	TRBD2	TGTGCCAGCAGCTTGGGGGTAACTAGCGGCTACGAGCAGTACTTC	CASSLGVTSGYEQYF
TRBV5-1	TRBJ1-2	.	TRBD1	TGCGCCAGCAGCTTGGGGGGACAGGGCTTCTATGGCTACACCTTC	CASSLGGQGFYGYTF
TRBV5-4	TRBJ2-3	.	.	TGTGCCAGCAGCTTTGTGGACGGGAGTGTTACAGATACGCAGTATTTT	CASSFVDGSVTDTQYF
TRBV28	TRBJ2-3	.	TRBD1	TGTGCCAGCAGTTTAGACAGGGTTGGAGATACGCAGTATTTT	CASSLDRVGDTQYF
TRBV19	TRBJ1-2	.	TRBD1	TGTGCCAGTAGTTCACCCGGGACAGGGGGGTCGAACTATGGCTACACCTTC	CASSSPGTGGSNYGYTF
TRBV6-5	TRBJ1-5	.	TRBD1	TGTGCCAGCAGCCAGGGACAGCCTAGCAATCAGCCCCAGCATTTT	CASSQGQPSNQPQHF
TRBV27	TRBJ2-7	.	.	TGTGCCAGCAGTTTATTTTCAGGGTCCCCCTACGAGCAGTACTTC	CASSLFSGSPYEQYF
TRBV27	TRBJ1-4	.	.	TGTGCCAGCAGGCCCAGAGGACAGAGCTTTAATGAAAAACTGTTTTTT	CASRPRGQSFNEKLFF
TRBV18	TRBJ1-1	.	TRBD1	TGTGCCAGCTCACTTACTCTGTACAGGGGAGGGAACACTGAAGCTTTCTTT	CASSLTLYRGGNTEAFF
TRBV19	TRBJ1-2	few	.	TGTGCCAGTAGCTTTGGGAGGTCCAACTATGGCTACACCTTC	CASSFGRSNYGYTF
TRBV27	TRBJ1-2	.	TRBD1	TGTGCCAGCAGTCAGGGGGCGAATGGCTACACCTTC	CASSQGANGYTF
TRBV7-6	TRBJ2-3	.	TRBD1	TGTGCCAGCAGCTTAGAAGTGAGGGACAGAACCACAGATACGCAGTATTTT	CASSLEVRDRTTDTQYF
TRBV27	TRBJ2-1	.	.	TGTGCCAGCAGTTTTGGAGGGGTCGGTGAGCAGTTCTTC	CASSFGGVGEQFF
TRBV6-5	TRBJ2-5	.	.	TGTGCCAGCAGTCGGGGTTCTTACGACCAAGAGACCCAGTACTTC	CASSRGSYDQETQYF
TRBV5-6	TRBJ2-7	.	TRBD2	TGTGCCAGCAGCTTTGTGACTAGCGGGAACTACGAGCAGTACTTC	CASSFVTSGNYEQYF
TRBV9	TRBJ2-5	.	TRBD2	TGTGCCAGCACGGACACTAGCGGGAGTACCGAGACCCAGTACTTC	CASTDTSGSTETQYF
TRBV18	TRBJ1-4	.	TRBD1	TGTGCCAGCTCACCGAGGACAGGGACGAACGAAAAACTGTTTTTT	CASSPRTGTNEKLFF
TRBV30	TRBJ1-1	.	.	TGTGCCTGGACCCACCCCTACAGTGGCCAAGCTTTCTTT	CAWTHPYSGQAFF
TRBV9	TRBJ2-7	.	TRBD1	TGTGCCAGCAGCGAGGGGACAGTGTCCTACGAGCAGTACTTC	CASSEGTVSYEQYF
TRBV27	TRBJ1-1	once	.	TGTGCCAGCAGTTTATTGGGGGGTCAGACTGAAGCTTTCTTT	CASSLLGGQTEAFF
TRBV27	TRBJ1-5	.	TRBD1	TGTGCCAGCAGGGACAGGGGGCTGGGAAATCAGCCCCAGCATTTT	CASRDRGLGNQPQHF
TRBV6-1	TRBJ2-7	.	TRBD2	TGTGCCAGCAGTGTTCCCTATAGCGGGAGGACCTACGAGCAGTACTTC	CASSVPYSGRTYEQYF
TRBV28	TRBJ1-2	.	.	TGTGCCAGCAGTTTACTCCAGGGAGGCTATGGCTACACCTTC	CASSLLQGGYGYTF
TRBV29-1	TRBJ2-7	.	.	TGCAGCGTTGAAGATTTGGGCGACTACGAGCAGTACTTC	CSVEDLGDYEQYF
TRBV12-5	TRBJ2-2	.	.	TGTGCTAGTGGTTTGATCCGGGGTACCGGGGAGCTGTTTTTT	CASGLIRGTGELFF